Shown below are 8 T cell receptor beta chains from a single sample sequenced in a study of beta chain features in type 1 diabetes. Every bit of the isolated RNA underwent reverse transcription, so sequencing read expressed TCRB transcripts. The table came from immunoSEQ multiplex PCR; TCRdb's copy has only in-frame clones and leaves some out. The sample has 80,000 to 90,000 clones, around 32% seen once; the top ten hold 0.45% to 0.55%. The sample was stem cell memory CD4+ T cells from blood. These receptors all come from a woman between 18 and 29 years old in good health.

This rearrangement joins TRBV7-2 to TRBJ1-4; no reliable D call. Trimming took 2 bases from V and 0 from J, leaving 7 bases between them. The CDR3 contains 15 residues. The germline V gene encodes CDR1 SGHTA and CDR2 FQGNSA. This CDR3 reads CASSLIGATNEKLFF. The CDR3 region has the DNA TGTGCCAGCAGCTTAATCGGGGCAACTAATGAAAAACTGTTTTTT.

The rearrangement joins TRBV23-1 to TRBJ1-1, with 7 bases identical to TRBD1. TRBV23-1 is an open reading frame whose function is uncertain. The J segment lost 5 bases and the V segment lost 0 bases, leaving 18 bases of the junction unmatched. There are 19 residues in the CDR3. The CDR3: CASSQSRAQGSTTGTEAFF. The CDR3 nucleotides are TGCGCCAGCAGTCAATCAAGGGCACAGGGGTCGACAACGGGTACTGAAGCTTTCTTT.

The chain uses TRBV2 and TRBJ2-5; 8 nucleotides agree with TRBD2. This CDR3 has 16 residues. Per germline, CDR1 SNHLY and CDR2 FYNNEI. With 2 bases clipped from V and 5 bases from J, the junction kept 10 bases outside the gene matches. The CDR3, as DNA: TGTGCCAGCAGTGAATCCCATCCGGGAGGGGGGGAGACCCAGTACTTC. This translates into CASSESHPGGGETQYF.

The gene calls are TRBV6-4 and TRBJ1-6, with D possibly being TRBD1 (6 bases). The V gene's germline CDR1 is MRHNA and CDR2 SNTAGT. The CDR3 extends over 13 amino acids. Trimming took off 5 bases at V and 10 bases at J, with 12 bases between the two ends. The CDR3 bases are TGTGCCAGCAGTATCAGGGGTGACTCACCCCTCCACTTT. It codes for CASSIRGDSPLHF.

This clone was counted between two and nine times. The chain recombines TRBV29-1 with TRBJ2-7, with 10 bases that match TRBD2. The CDR3 is 17 amino acids. Unmatched junction bases numbered 11, after V lost 3 bases and J lost 0 bases. Germline V gene lookup returns CDR1 SQVTM and CDR2 ANQGSEA. CDR3 sequence reads: CSVELLAGESDSYEQYF. The CDR3 DNA is TGCAGCGTTGAGTTGCTAGCGGGGGAGTCGGACTCCTACGAGCAGTACTTC.

The table lists this clone with a count of one. The V and J genes are TRBV20-1 and TRBJ1-1, with TRBD1 as a possible D gene (6 bases). The CDR3 runs to 11 residues. The ends were cut back, 0 bases at V and 7 bases at J, with 6 bases in the middle. The germline gives CDR1 DFQATT, CDR2 SNEGSKA (reference sequence). The CDR3 loop is CSAREDSEAFF. The CDR3 nucleotides read TGCAGTGCTAGAGAGGACAGTGAAGCTTTCTTT.

This clone occurred a few times. The chain's CDR3 is CAWSEGGYTAGGPPYEQYF. CDR3 DNA: TGTGCCTGGAGTGAGGGGGGGTATACAGCGGGAGGGCCCCCGTACGAGCAGTACTTC. V and J are TRBV30 and TRBJ2-7; 10 bases fit TRBD2. CDR3 length: 19 amino acids. Germline CDR1 and CDR2: GTSNPN and SVGIG (reference sequence). V was clipped by 1 base and J by 4 bases; unmatched bases: 19.

J is TRBJ2-2 and V is TRBV6-6; 11 nucleotides align to TRBD2. V trimming: 6 bases; J trimming: 1 base; junction bases outside the gene matches: 4. Germline assignment: CDR1 MNHNY and CDR2 SVGAGI (reference sequence). This CDR3 spans 16 amino acids. Here the CDR3 reads CASRLGLAGNTGELFF. The CDR3 coding sequence is TGTGCCAGCAGACTCGGACTAGCGGGGAACACCGGGGAGCTGTTTTTT.